Below, 11 T cell receptor beta chains from the same sample are listed, as sequenced in a study of CD8+ T cells in alopecia areata. RNA, once extracted, was reverse transcribed into cDNA for use as the sequencing template. Measured with immunoSEQ multiplex PCR; TCRdb has only the in-frame clones, and not every one. The sample holds about 200,000 clones; roughly 64% are singletons and the top ten take 5% to 6%. Documented treatment: oral pan-JAK inhibitor, 5-10 mg twice daily. The specimen was CD4+ T cells sorted from blood, collected at week 24, from a patient treated with tofacitinib. All receptors derive from a human donor with alopecia areata.

The rearrangement joins TRBV5-1 to TRBJ2-1; TRBD2 agrees at 14 bases. Trimming at V came to 3 bases and at J to 0 bases, leaving 2 bases not matched to a gene. The CDR3 runs to 17 residues. Germline V gene sequence: CDR1 SGHRS, CDR2 YFSETQ. CDR3 coding DNA: TGCGCCAGCAGCTATGGACTAGCGGGGGGCTCCTACAATGAGCAGTTCTTC. This translates into CASSYGLAGGSYNEQFF.

The table lists this clone with a count of one. The chain employs TRBV30 and TRBJ2-5, with D uncertain. The CDR3 sequence is 12 residues long. Trimming removed 2 bases at V and 5 bases at J, with 9 bases between. Per the germline V gene, CDR1 is GTSNPN and CDR2 is SVGIG (reference sequence). The CDR3 bases are TGTGCCTGGAGTAGAGAGGAGGAGACCCAGTACTTC. Translation: CAWSREEETQYF.

This clone was counted only a few times. V and J are TRBV7-3 and TRBJ2-3, with 13 bases that match TRBD2. The germline V gene has CDR1 SGHTA and CDR2 FQGTGA. Trimming at V came to 2 bases and at J to 1 base, leaving 3 bases not matched to a gene. The CDR3 has 17 residues. CDR3 in amino acids: CASSLAGTSGGTDTQYF. The DNA for the CDR3 is TGTGCCAGCAGCTTAGCCGGGACTAGCGGGGGCACAGATACGCAGTATTTT.

The rearrangement uses TRBV25-1 and TRBJ2-1; the match to TRBD2 covers 12 bases. V lost 4 bases to trimming and J lost 5 bases; unmatched junction nucleotides: 3. Looked up from germline, CDR1 is MGHDK and CDR2 is SYGVNS. The CDR3 has 15 amino acids. The CDR3 bases are TGTGCCAGCAGTGCGGGACTAGCGGGCAACAATGAGCAGTTCTTC. Translation gives CASSAGLAGNNEQFF. The full variable domain, with the rest looked up from reference TRBV25-1 and TRBJ2-1, is EADIYQTPRYLVIGTGKKITLECSQTMGHDKMYWYQQDPGMELHLIHYSYGVNSTEKGDLSSESTVSRIRTEHFPLTLESARPSHTSQYLCASSAGLAGNNEQFFGPGTRLTVL.

This clone was seen only a few times. The chain employs TRBV15 and TRBJ2-5; D assignment may be TRBD1 or TRBD2 (5 bases each). The V end was cut by 5 bases, the J end by 2 bases, with 15 bases between. This CDR3 region has 15 residues. CDR1 is LNHNV, CDR2 YYDKDF, per germline (reference sequence). In DNA form, the CDR3 reads TGTGCCACCAGCCCCCGGGGCGGTTTTCAAGAGACCCAGTACTTC. Amino acid sequence: CATSPRGGFQETQYF.

The rearrangement uses TRBV7-9 and TRBJ2-1; no firm D call. CDR1 is SEHNR and CDR2 is FQNEAQ in the germline V gene (reference sequence). CDR3 length: 16 residues. V lost 5 bases to trimming and J lost 2 bases, with 16 bases between them. For the CDR3, the DNA is TGTGCCAGCAGCCCTTCTAGGGCCCTTGCCTACAATGAGCAGTTCTTC. This codes for CASSPSRALAYNEQFF.

The chain uses TRBV19 and TRBJ2-5; D possibly uses TRBD1 or TRBD2 (5 bases each). From germline, CDR1 is LNHDA and CDR2 SQIVND (reference sequence). V lost 5 bases and J lost 1, with 8 bases in between. The CDR3 runs to 13 residues. The CDR3 here is CASSSGTQETQYF. The CDR3 DNA sequence: TGTGCCAGTAGTTCCGGGACCCAAGAGACCCAGTACTTC.

The chain recombines TRBV9 with TRBJ2-5; TRBD1 matches 9 bases. The trim removed 1 base at V and 5 bases at J, leaving 3 bases unmatched. The germline V gene encodes CDR1 SGDLS and CDR2 YYNGEE. CDR3 size: 14 residues. The CDR3 region is CASSVRGTGETQYF. The CDR3 nucleotides are TGTGCCAGCAGCGTACGGGGGACAGGGGAGACCCAGTACTTC.

The rearrangement links TRBV29-1 to TRBJ2-7, with a possible D match to TRBD1 (6 bases). The CDR3 sequence is 13 residues long. V was cut by 6 bases and J by 5 bases, with 17 bases left in between. The V gene's germline CDR1 is SQVTM and CDR2 ANQGSEA. The CDR3 loop is CSVVSGQSHEQYF. CDR3 nucleotide sequence: TGCAGCGTGGTATCGGGACAATCGCACGAGCAGTACTTC.

V usage is TRBV5-1 and J usage is TRBJ2-3; TRBD1 matches 9 bases. The CDR3 has 15 residues. Germline CDR1 and CDR2: SGHRS and YFSETQ. Unmatched junction bases numbered 3, after V lost 2 bases and J lost 2 bases. CDR3 in amino acids: CASSFGQGYTDTQYF. Written as DNA, the CDR3 is TGCGCCAGCAGCTTTGGACAGGGGTACACAGATACGCAGTATTTT.

The chain couples TRBV29-1 to TRBJ1-2, with a tentative D call TRBD1 (6 bases). The CDR3 has 11 residues. Germline V gives CDR1 SQVTM, CDR2 ANQGSEA. Trimming took off 5 bases at V and 4 bases at J, with 8 bases between the two ends. The CDR3 is CSVWDTYGYTF. The CDR3 bases are TGCAGCGTTTGGGACACCTATGGCTACACCTTC.